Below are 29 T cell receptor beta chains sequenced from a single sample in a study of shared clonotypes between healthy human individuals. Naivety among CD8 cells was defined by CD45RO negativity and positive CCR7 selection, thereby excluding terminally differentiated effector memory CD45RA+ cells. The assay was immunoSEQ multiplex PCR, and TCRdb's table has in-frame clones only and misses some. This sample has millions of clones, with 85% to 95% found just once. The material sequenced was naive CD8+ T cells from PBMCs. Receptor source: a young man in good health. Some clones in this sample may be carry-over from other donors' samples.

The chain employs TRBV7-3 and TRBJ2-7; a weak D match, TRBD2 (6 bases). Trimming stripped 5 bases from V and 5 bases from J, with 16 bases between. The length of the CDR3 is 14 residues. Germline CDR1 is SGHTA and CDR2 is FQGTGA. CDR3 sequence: CASSAAGGKDEQYF. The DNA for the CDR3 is TGTGCCAGCAGCGCCGCCGGGGGAAAGGACGAGCAGTACTTC.

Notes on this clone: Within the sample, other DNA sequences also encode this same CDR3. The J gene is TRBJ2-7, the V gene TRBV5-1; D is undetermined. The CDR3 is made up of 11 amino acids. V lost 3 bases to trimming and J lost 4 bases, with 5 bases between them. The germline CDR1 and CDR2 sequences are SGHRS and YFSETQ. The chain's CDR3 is CASSSGYEQYF. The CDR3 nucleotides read TGCGCCAGCAGCTCGGGTTACGAGCAGTACTTC.

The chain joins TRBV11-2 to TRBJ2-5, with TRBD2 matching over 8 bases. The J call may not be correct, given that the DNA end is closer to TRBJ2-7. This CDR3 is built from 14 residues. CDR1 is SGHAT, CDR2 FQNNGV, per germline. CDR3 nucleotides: TGTGCCAGCAGCTTTGGGACTAGTTCCTACGAGCAGTACTTC. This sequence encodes CASSFGTSSYEQYF.

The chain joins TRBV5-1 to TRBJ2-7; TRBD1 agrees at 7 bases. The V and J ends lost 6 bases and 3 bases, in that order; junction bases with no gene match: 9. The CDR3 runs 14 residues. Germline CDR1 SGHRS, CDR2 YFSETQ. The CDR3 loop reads CASTHRDRVYEQYF. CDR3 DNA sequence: TGCGCCAGCACCCACCGGGACAGAGTCTACGAGCAGTACTTC.

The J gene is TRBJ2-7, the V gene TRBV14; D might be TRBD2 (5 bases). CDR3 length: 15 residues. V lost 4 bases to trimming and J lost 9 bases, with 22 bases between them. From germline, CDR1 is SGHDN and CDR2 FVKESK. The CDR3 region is CASSPEGRRREGQYF. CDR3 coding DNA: TGTGCCAGCAGCCCAGAGGGCAGGAGACGAGAGGGGCAGTACTTC.

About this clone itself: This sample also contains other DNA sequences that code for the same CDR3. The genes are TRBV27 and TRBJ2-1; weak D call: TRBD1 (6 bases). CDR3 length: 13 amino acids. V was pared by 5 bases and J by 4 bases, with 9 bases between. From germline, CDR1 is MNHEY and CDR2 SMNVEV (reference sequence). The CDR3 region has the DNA TGTGCCAGCAGTCTAGGACAGTACAATGAGCAGTTCTTC. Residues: CASSLGQYNEQFF.

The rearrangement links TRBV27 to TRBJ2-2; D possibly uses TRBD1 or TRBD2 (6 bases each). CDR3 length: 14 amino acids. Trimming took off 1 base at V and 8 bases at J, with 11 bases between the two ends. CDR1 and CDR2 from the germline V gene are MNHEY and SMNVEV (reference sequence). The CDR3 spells CASSLWGAQGELFF. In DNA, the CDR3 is TGTGCCAGCAGTTTATGGGGGGCCCAGGGGGAGCTGTTTTTT.

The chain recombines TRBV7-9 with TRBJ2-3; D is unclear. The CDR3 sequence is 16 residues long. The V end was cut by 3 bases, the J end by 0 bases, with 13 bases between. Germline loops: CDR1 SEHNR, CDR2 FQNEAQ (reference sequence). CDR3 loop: CASSFGVDQSTDTQYF. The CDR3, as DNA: TGTGCCAGCAGCTTTGGAGTAGACCAAAGCACAGATACGCAGTATTTT.

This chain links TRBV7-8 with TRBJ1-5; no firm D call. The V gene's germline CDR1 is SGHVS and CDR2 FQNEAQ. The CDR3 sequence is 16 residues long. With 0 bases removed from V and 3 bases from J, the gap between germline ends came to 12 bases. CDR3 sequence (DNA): TGTGCCAGCAGCTTAGCGGCCGAAATTATCAATCAGCCCCAGCATTTT. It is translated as CASSLAAEIINQPQHF.

This CDR3 is CASSFQGNEQFF. The CDR3 DNA is TGTGCCAGCAGCTTCCAGGGAAATGAGCAGTTCTTC. J is TRBJ2-1 and V is TRBV5-5; maybe TRBD1 (5 bases). Trimming left V 2 bases short and J 7 bases short, with 7 bases between. Germline V gene lookup returns CDR1 SGHKS and CDR2 YYEKEE (reference sequence). The CDR3 totals 12 residues.

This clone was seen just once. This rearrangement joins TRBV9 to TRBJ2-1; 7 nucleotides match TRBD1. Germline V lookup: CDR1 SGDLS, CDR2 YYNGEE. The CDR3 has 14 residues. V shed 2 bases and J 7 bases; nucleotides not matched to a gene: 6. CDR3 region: CASSVTGAGNEQFF. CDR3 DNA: TGTGCCAGCAGCGTCACAGGGGCCGGGAATGAGCAGTTCTTC. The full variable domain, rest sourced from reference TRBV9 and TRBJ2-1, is DSGVTQTPKHLITATGQRVTLRCSPRSGDLSVYWYQQSLDQGLQFLIQYYNGEERAKGNILERFSAQQFPDLHSELNLSSLELGDSALYFCASSVTGAGNEQFFGPGTRLTVL.

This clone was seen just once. The CDR3 region has the DNA TGTGCCAGCAGCATCGCCCTCGGGTATCGCTCCTACAATGAGCAGTTCTTC. This gives the protein CASSIALGYRSYNEQFF. The chain links TRBV5-6 to TRBJ2-1; D gene ambiguous. There are 17 residues in the CDR3. Germline V lookup: CDR1 SGHDT, CDR2 YYEEEE. Trimming left V 4 bases short and J 0 bases short, with 17 bases between.

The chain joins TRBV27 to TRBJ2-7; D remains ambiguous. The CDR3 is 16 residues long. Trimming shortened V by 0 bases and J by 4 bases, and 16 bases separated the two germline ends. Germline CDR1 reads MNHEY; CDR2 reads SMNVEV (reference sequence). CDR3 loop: CASSLSGRSFGYEQYF. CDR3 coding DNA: TGTGCCAGCAGTTTATCCGGCAGGTCGTTCGGGTACGAGCAGTACTTC.

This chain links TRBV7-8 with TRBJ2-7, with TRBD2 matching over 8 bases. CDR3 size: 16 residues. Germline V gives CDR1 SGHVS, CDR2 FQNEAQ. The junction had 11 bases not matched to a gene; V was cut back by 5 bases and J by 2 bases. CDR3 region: CASSLRAGGPTYEQYF. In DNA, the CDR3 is TGTGCCAGCAGCCTCCGCGCGGGAGGTCCCACCTACGAGCAGTACTTC.

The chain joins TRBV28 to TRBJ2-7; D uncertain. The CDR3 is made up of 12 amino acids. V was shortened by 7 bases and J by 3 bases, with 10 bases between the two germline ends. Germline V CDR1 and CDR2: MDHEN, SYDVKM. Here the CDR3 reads CASTLKGYEQYF. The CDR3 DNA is TGTGCCAGCACCTTAAAGGGCTACGAGCAGTACTTC.

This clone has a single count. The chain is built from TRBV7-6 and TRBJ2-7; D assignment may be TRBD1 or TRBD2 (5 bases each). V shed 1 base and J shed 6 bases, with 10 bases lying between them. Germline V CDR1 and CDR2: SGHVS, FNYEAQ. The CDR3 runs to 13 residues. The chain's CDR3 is CASSLGAGSEQYF. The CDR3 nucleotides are TGTGCCAGCAGCTTAGGGGCAGGGAGCGAGCAGTACTTC.

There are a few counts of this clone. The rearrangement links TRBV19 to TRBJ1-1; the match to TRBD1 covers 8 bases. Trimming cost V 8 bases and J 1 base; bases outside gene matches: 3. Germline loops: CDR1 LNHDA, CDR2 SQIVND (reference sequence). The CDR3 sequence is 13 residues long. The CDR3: CASGTGRNTEAFF. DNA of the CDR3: TGTGCCAGTGGGACAGGCCGGAACACTGAAGCTTTCTTT.

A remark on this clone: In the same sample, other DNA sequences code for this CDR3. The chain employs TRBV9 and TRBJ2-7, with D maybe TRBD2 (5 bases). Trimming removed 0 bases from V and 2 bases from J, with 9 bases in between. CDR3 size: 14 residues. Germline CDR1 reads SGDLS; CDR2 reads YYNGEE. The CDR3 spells CASSVDRGPYEQYF. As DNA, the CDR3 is TGTGCCAGCAGCGTAGATCGGGGTCCCTACGAGCAGTACTTC.

The CDR3 coding sequence is TGTGCCAGCACAGACAGGGAAGGGGACTATGGCTACACCTTC. It encodes CASTDREGDYGYTF. This sequence joins TRBV25-1 and TRBJ1-2; 7 nucleotides agree with TRBD1. This CDR3 contains 14 residues. The trim removed 7 bases at V and 3 bases at J, leaving 8 bases unmatched. The V gene's germline CDR1 is MGHDK and CDR2 SYGVNS.

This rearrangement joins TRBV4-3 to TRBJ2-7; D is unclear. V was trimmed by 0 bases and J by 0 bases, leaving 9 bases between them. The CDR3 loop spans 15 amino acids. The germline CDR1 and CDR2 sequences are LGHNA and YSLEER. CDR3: CASSQEEGFSYEQYF. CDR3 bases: TGCGCCAGCAGCCAAGAGGAAGGATTCTCCTACGAGCAGTACTTC.

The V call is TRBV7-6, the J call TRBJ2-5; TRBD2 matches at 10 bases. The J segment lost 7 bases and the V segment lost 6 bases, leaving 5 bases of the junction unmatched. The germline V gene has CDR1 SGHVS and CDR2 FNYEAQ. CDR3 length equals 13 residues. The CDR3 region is CASSPSGSGTQYF. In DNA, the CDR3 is TGTGCCAGCAGTCCTAGCGGGAGTGGGACCCAGTACTTC.

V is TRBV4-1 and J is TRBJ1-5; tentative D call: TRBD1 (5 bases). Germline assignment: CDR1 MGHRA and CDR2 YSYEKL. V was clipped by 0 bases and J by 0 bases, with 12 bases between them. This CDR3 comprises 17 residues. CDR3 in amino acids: CASSQEGAGYSNQPQHF. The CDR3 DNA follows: TGCGCCAGCAGCCAAGAAGGGGCAGGTTATAGCAATCAGCCCCAGCATTTT.

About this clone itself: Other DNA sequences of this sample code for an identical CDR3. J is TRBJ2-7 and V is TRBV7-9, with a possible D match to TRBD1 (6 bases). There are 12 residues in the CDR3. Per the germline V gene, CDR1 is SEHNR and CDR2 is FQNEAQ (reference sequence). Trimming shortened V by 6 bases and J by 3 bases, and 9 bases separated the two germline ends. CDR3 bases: TGTGCCAGCAGTCTACAGGGCTACGAGCAGTACTTC. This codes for CASSLQGYEQYF.

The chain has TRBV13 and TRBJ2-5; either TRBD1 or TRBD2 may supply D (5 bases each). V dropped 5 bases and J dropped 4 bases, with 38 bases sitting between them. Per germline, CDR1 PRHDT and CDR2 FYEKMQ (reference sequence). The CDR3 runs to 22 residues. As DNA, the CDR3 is TGTGCCAGCAGCGCCTGGGACGTCTCCGCACTTCCTTTCGGGTCCTTTGCAGAGACCCAGTACTTC. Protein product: CASSAWDVSALPFGSFAETQYF.

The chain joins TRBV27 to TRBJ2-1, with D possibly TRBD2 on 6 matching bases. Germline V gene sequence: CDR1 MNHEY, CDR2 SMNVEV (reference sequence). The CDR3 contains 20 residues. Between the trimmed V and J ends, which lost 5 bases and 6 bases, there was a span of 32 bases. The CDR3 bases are TGTGCCAGCAGTCCGGTCATGAGGGAGGTAATTCGCGGGGTAATCAATGAGCAGTTCTTC. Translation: CASSPVMREVIRGVINEQFF.

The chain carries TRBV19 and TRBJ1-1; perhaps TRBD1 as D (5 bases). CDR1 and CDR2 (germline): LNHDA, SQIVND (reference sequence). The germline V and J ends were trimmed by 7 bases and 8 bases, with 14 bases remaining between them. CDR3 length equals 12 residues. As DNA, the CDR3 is TGTGCCAGTATGGCTGTCAGGGCAGAAGCTTTCTTT. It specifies CASMAVRAEAFF. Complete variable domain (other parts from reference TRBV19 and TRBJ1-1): DGGITQSPKYLFRKEGQNVTLSCEQNLNHDAMYWYRQDPGQGLRLIYYSQIVNDFQKGDIAEGYSVSREKKESFPLTVTSAQKNPTAFYLCASMAVRAEAFFGQGTRLTVV.

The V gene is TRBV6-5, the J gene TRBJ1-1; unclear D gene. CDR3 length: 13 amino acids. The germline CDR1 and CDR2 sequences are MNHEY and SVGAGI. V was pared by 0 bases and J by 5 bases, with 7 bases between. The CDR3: CASSYSTVTEAFF. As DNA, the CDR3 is TGTGCCAGCAGTTACTCGACGGTGACTGAAGCTTTCTTT.

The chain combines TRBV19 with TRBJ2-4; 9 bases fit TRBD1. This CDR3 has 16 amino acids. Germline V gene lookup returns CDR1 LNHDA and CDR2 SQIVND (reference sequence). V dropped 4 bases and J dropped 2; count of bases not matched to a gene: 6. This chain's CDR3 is CASSRDREGTKNIQYF. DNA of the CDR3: TGTGCCAGTAGTAGGGACAGGGAGGGGACCAAAAACATTCAGTACTTC.

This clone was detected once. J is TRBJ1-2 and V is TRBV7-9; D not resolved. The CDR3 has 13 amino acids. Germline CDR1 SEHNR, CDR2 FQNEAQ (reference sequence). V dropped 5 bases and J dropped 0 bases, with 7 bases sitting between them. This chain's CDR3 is CASSPATNYGYTF. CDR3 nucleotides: TGTGCCAGCAGCCCGGCCACTAACTATGGCTACACCTTC.